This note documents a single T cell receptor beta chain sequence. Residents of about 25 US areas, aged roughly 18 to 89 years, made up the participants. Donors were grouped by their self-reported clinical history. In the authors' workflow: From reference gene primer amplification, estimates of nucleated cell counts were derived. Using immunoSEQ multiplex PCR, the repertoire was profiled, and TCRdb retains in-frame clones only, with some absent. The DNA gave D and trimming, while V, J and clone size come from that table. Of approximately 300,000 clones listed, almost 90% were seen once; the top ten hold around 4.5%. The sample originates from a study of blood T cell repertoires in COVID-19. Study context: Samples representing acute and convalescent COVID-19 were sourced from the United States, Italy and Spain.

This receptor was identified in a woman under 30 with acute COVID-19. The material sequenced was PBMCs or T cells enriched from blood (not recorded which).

CDR3: CASSRSGSYEQYF. As DNA, the CDR3 is TGTGCCAGCAGCAGAAGCGGGAGCTACGAGCAGTACTTC. The genes are TRBV6-2 or TRBV6-3 and TRBJ2-7; 8 bases match TRBD2. The junction had 4 bases not matched to a gene; V was cut back by 6 bases and J by 3 bases. The CDR3 extends over 13 amino acids. Germline-derived CDR1 and CDR2 are MNHEY and SVGEGT.